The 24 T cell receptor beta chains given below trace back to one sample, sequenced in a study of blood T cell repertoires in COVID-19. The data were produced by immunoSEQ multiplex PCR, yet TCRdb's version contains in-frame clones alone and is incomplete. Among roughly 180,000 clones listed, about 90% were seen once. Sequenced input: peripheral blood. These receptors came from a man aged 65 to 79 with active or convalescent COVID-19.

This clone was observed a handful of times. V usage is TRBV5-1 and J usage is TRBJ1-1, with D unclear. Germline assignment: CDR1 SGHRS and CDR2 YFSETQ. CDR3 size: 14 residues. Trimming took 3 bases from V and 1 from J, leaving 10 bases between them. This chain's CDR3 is CASSSSQQNTEAFF. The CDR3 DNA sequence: TGCGCCAGCAGCTCATCGCAACAGAACACTGAAGCTTTCTTT.

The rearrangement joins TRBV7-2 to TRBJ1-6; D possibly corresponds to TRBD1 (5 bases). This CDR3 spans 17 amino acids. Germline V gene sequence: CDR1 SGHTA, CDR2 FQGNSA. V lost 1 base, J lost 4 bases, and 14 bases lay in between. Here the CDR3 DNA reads TGTGCCAGCAGCTTAGGGGGCAGGTCGTCGTATAATTCACCCCTCCACTTT. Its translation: CASSLGGRSSYNSPLHF.

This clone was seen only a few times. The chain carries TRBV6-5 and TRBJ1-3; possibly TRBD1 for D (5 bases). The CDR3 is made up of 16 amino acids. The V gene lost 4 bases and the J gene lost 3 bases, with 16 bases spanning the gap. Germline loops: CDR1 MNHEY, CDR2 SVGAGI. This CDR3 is CASSSSLGAGGNTIYF. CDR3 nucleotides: TGTGCCAGCAGTTCCTCTCTAGGGGCAGGTGGAAACACCATATATTTT.

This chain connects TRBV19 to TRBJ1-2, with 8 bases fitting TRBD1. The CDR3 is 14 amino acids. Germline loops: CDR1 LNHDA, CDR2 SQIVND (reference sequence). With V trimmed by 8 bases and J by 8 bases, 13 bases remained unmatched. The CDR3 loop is CASENTQGAQGYTF. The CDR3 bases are TGTGCCAGTGAGAACACCCAGGGGGCTCAGGGCTACACCTTC. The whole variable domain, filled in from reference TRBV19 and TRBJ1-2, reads DGGITQSPKYLFRKEGQNVTLSCEQNLNHDAMYWYRQDPGQGLRLIYYSQIVNDFQKGDIAEGYSVSREKKESFPLTVTSAQKNPTAFYLCASENTQGAQGYTFGSGTRLTVV.

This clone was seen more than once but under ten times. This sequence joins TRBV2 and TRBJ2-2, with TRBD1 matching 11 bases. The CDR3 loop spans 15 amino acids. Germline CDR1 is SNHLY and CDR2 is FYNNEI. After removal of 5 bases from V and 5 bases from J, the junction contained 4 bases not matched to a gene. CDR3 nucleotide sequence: TGTGCCAGCAGTTATGGGACAGGGGGGACCGGGGAGCTGTTTTTT. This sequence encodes CASSYGTGGTGELFF.

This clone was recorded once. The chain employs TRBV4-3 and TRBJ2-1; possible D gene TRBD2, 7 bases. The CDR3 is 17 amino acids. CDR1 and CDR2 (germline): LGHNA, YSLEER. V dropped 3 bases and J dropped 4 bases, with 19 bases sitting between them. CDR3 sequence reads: CASSQLTGRGKYNEQFF. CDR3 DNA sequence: TGCGCCAGCAGCCAGCTTACAGGGAGGGGGAAGTACAATGAGCAGTTCTTC.

CDR3 DNA: TGCGCCAGCAACTTACAGGGGGCTTCCTACGAGCAGTACTTC. Residues: CASNLQGASYEQYF. The chain carries TRBV5-1 and TRBJ2-7, with 9 bases lining up with TRBD1. After removal of 6 bases from V and 1 base from J, the junction contained 5 bases not matched to a gene. Per the germline V gene, CDR1 is SGHRS and CDR2 is YFSETQ. The CDR3 extends over 14 amino acids. Looking up the rest from reference TRBV5-1 and TRBJ2-7 gives the full variable domain: KAGVTQTPRYLIKTRGQQVTLSCSPISGHRSVSWYQQTPGQGLQFLFEYFSETQRNKGNFPGRFSGRQFSNSRSEMNVSTLELGDSALYLCASNLQGASYEQYFGPGTRLTVT.

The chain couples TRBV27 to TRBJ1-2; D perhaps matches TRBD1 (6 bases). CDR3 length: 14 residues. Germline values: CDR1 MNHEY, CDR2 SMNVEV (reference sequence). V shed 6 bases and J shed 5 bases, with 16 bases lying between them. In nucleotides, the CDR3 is TGTGCCAGCAGCGTGAGGGGGGGGCTATATGGCTACACCTTC. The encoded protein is CASSVRGGLYGYTF.

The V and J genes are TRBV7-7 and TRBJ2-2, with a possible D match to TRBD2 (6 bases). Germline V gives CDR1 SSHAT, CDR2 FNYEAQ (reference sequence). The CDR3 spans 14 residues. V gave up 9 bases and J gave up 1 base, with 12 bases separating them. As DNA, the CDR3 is TGTGCCAGTTCTCGGGGGTTGAACACCGGGGAGCTGTTTTTT. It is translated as CASSRGLNTGELFF. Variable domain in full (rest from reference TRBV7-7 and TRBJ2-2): GAGVSQSPRYKVTKRGQDVTLRCDPISSHATLYWYQQALGQGPEFLTYFNYEAQPDKSGLPSDRFSAERPEGSISTLTIQRTEQRDSAMYRCASSRGLNTGELFFGEGSRLTVL.

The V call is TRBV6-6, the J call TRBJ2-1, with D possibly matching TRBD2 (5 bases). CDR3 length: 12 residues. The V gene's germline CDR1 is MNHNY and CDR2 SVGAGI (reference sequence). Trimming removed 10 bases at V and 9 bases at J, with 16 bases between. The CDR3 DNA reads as TGTGCCACAGAAACGGCCAGCGGTGAGCAGTTCTTC. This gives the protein CATETASGEQFF.

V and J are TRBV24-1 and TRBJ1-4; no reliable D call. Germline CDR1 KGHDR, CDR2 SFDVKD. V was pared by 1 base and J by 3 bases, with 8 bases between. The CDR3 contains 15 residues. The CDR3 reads CATSDLTGSNEKLFF. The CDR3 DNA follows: TGTGCCACCAGTGATTTAACGGGTTCTAATGAAAAACTGTTTTTT.

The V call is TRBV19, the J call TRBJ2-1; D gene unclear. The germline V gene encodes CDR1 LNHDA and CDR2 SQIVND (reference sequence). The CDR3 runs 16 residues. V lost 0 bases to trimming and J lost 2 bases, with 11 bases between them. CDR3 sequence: CASSIDSEPPYNEQFF. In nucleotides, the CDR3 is TGTGCCAGTAGTATAGATTCAGAACCACCCTACAATGAGCAGTTCTTC.

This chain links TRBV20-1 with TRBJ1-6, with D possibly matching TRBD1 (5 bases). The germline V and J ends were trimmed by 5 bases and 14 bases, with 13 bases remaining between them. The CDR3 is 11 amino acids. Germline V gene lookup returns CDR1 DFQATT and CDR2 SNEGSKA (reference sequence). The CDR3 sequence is CSASREGSLHF. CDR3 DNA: TGCAGTGCTTCCAGGGAAGGATCCCTCCACTTT.

For the CDR3, the DNA is TGTGCCAGCAGTGAACCAAAAACAGGGGTTAACTATGGCTACACCTTC. Its protein is CASSEPKTGVNYGYTF. V gene TRBV6-1 combines with J gene TRBJ1-2; 7 positions match TRBD1. This CDR3 is 16 amino acids long. CDR1 is MNHNS and CDR2 is SASEGT in the germline V gene. J gave up 1 base and V 2 bases, and 7 bases lay outside the gene matches.

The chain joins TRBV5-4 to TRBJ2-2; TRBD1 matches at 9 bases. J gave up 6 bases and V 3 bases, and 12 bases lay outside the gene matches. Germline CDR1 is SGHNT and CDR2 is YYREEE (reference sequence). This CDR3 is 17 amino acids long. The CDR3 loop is CASSSGQGIAMAGELFF. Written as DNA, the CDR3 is TGTGCCAGCAGCTCTGGACAGGGGATAGCAATGGCCGGGGAGCTGTTTTTT. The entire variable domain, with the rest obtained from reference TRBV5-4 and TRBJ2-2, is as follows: ETGVTQSPTHLIKTRGQQVTLRCSSQSGHNTVSWYQQALGQGPQFIFQYYREEENGRGNFPPRFSGLQFPNYSSELNVNALELDDSALYLCASSSGQGIAMAGELFFGEGSRLTVL.

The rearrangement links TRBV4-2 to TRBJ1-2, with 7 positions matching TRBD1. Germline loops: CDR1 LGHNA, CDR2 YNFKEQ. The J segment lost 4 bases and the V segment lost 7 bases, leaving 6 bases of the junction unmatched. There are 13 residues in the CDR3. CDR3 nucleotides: TGTGCCAGCAAATCAGGGACAGCCTATGGCTACACCTTC. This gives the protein CASKSGTAYGYTF.

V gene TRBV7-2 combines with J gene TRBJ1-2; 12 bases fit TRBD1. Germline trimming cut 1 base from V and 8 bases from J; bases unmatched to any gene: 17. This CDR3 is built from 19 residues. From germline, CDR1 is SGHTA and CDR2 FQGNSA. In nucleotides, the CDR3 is TGTGCCAGCAGCTTAGAAGGAGGGGGGACAGGGGGCACCCGGCGAGGCTACACCTTC. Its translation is CASSLEGGGTGGTRRGYTF.

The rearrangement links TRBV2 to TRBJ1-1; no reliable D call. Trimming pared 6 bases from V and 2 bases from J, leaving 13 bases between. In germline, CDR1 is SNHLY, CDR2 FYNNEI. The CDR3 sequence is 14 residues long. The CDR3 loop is CASRREGFNTEAFF. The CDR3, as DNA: TGTGCCAGCAGACGGGAGGGCTTTAACACTGAAGCTTTCTTT.

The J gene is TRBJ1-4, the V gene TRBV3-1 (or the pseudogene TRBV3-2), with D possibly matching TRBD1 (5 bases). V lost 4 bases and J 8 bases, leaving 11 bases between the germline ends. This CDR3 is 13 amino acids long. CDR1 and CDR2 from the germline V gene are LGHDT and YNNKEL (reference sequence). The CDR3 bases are TGTGCCAGCAGCCCCCGGGGGTACGAAAAACTGTTTTTT. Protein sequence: CASSPRGYEKLFF.

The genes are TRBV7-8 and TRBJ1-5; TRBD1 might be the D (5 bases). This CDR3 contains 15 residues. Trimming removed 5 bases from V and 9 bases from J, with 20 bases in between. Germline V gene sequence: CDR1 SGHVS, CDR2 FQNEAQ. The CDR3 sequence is CASSVTGTSYGPQHF. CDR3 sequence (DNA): TGTGCCAGCAGCGTAACCGGGACTTCCTATGGGCCCCAGCATTTT.

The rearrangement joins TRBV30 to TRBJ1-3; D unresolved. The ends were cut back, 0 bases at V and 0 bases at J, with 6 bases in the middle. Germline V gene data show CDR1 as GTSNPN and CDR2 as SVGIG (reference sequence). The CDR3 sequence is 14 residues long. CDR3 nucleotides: TGTGCCTGGAGTGTACAGAGCTCTGGAAACACCATATATTTT. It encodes CAWSVQSSGNTIYF.

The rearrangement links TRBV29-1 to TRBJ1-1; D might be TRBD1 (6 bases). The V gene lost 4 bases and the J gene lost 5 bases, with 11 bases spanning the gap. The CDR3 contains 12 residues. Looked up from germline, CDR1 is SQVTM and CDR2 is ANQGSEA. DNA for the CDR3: TGCAGCGTTGTGGAGGGGGGGACTGAAGCTTTCTTT. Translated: CSVVEGGTEAFF.

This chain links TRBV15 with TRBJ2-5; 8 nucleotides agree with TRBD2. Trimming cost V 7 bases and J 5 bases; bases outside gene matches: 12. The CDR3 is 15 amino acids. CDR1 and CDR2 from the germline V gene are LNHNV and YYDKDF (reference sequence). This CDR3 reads CATKPGGARGETQYF. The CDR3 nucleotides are TGTGCCACCAAACCCGGGGGGGCAAGAGGGGAGACCCAGTACTTC. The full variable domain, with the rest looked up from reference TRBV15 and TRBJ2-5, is DAMVIQNPRYQVTQFGKPVTLSCSQTLNHNVMYWYQQKSSQAPKLLFHYYDKDFNNEADTPDNFQSRRPNTSFCFLDIRSPGLGDTAMYLCATKPGGARGETQYFGPGTRLLVL.

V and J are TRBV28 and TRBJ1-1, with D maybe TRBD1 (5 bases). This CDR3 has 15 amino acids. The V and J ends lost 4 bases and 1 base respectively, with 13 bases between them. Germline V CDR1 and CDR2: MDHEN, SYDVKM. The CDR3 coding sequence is TGTGCCAGCAGTTCCCACGGGGGTGGGAACACTGAAGCTTTCTTT. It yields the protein CASSSHGGGNTEAFF.